These 20 T cell receptor beta chains came from one sample sequenced in a study of blood T cell repertoires in COVID-19. Measured with immunoSEQ multiplex PCR; TCRdb has only the in-frame clones, and not every one. The sample yields a few hundred thousand clones, around nine tenths seen once. The source material was peripheral blood. All receptors come from a woman aged 70 to 79 with COVID-19, enrolled during active disease.

The V and J genes are TRBV2 and TRBJ1-5; tentatively, D is TRBD1 (5 bases). V dropped 6 bases and J dropped 9 bases, with 9 bases sitting between them. The CDR3 extends over 11 amino acids. Germline V lookup: CDR1 SNHLY, CDR2 FYNNEI. For the CDR3, the DNA is TGTGCCAGCAGCACCGGGGGGCCCCAGCATTTT. Its protein is CASSTGGPQHF. Using reference TRBV2 and TRBJ1-5 for the parts outside the CDR3, the full variable domain is EPEVTQTPSHQVTQMGQEVILRCVPISNHLYFYWYRQILGQKVEFLVSFYNNEISEKSEIFDDQFSVERPDGSNFTLKIRSTKLEDSAMYFCASSTGGPQHFGDGTRLSIL.

The chain has TRBV7-9 and TRBJ2-2; no firm D call. Trimming removed 4 bases at V and 4 bases at J, with 7 bases between. CDR3 length: 13 residues. Per germline, CDR1 SEHNR and CDR2 FQNEAQ (reference sequence). The CDR3 loop reads CASSSSGTGELFF. CDR3 DNA sequence: TGTGCCAGCAGCTCCTCGGGCACCGGGGAGCTGTTTTTT.

This clone came up a few times. V and J are TRBV28 and TRBJ2-7; no definite D call. The CDR3 sequence is 12 residues long. Germline CDR1 reads MDHEN; CDR2 reads SYDVKM. Trimming stripped 4 bases from V and 3 bases from J, with 7 bases between. The DNA of the CDR3 is TGTGCCAGCAGTTCGTCGGTCTACGAGCAGTACTTC. Translation gives CASSSSVYEQYF.

V is TRBV6-1 and J is TRBJ1-2; D gene ambiguous. The CDR3 is 17 residues long. CDR1 is MNHNS, CDR2 SASEGT, per germline. The germline V and J ends were trimmed by 3 bases and 13 bases, with 30 bases remaining between them. The CDR3 protein is CASSERKKRAAGERVTF. The CDR3 coding sequence is TGTGCCAGCAGTGAGCGGAAAAAGCGAGCGGCAGGAGAACGTGTCACCTTC.

The genes are TRBV6-5 and TRBJ1-4; 7 bases are a match to TRBD1. The CDR3 sequence is 14 residues long. CDR1 is MNHEY, CDR2 SVGAGI, per germline. V dropped 7 bases and J dropped 2; count of bases not matched to a gene: 4. The CDR3 DNA sequence: TGTGCCAGCAAGAACAGGGGTACTAATGAAAAACTGTTTTTT. This gives the protein CASKNRGTNEKLFF.

This clone occurred a few times. V gene TRBV27 combines with J gene TRBJ1-6; no reliable D call. CDR1 is MNHEY, CDR2 SMNVEV, per germline (reference sequence). Between the trimmed V and J ends, which lost 2 bases and 7 bases, there was a span of 18 bases. The CDR3 is made up of 17 amino acids. CDR3 bases: TGTGCCAGCAGTTTACCTCAATCCCCGGGATGGAATTCACCCCTCCACTTT. Translating it yields CASSLPQSPGWNSPLHF.

This chain links TRBV5-1 with TRBJ1-2; 9 positions match TRBD1. Trimming cost V 0 bases and J 4 bases; bases outside gene matches: 4. CDR1 and CDR2 from the germline V gene are SGHRS and YFSETQ. CDR3 length: 15 residues. The CDR3 reads CASSLGTGGSYGYTF. CDR3 DNA: TGCGCCAGCAGCTTGGGTACAGGGGGCAGCTATGGCTACACCTTC.

The gene calls are TRBV4-1 and TRBJ1-4; D may be TRBD1 (5 bases). Germline loops: CDR1 MGHRA, CDR2 YSYEKL. The length of the CDR3 is 13 residues. V lost 5 bases and J 5 bases, leaving 9 bases between the germline ends. CDR3 sequence (DNA): TGCGCCAGCAGCGCAAACAGGAATGAAAAACTGTTTTTT. It codes for CASSANRNEKLFF.

J is TRBJ2-2 and V is TRBV28; TRBD2 matches at 11 bases. With 8 bases clipped from V and 6 bases from J, the junction kept 11 bases outside the gene matches. Per the germline V gene, CDR1 is MDHEN and CDR2 is SYDVKM. The CDR3 contains 16 residues. The CDR3 nucleotides are TGTGCCAGCGCAGAACTAGCGGGAGTATATCCCGGGGAGCTGTTTTTT. Translating gives CASAELAGVYPGELFF.

V gene TRBV20-1 combines with J gene TRBJ1-3; tentatively, D is TRBD1 (6 bases). This CDR3 has 14 amino acids. Germline values: CDR1 DFQATT, CDR2 SNEGSKA (reference sequence). Between the trimmed V and J ends, which lost 3 bases and 9 bases, there was a span of 18 bases. DNA for the CDR3: TGCAGTGCTAGTCCGACCCAGGGGAGGGGCACCATATATTTT. Amino acid sequence: CSASPTQGRGTIYF.

This rearrangement joins TRBV5-1 to TRBJ1-1, with D perhaps matching TRBD1 (6 bases). The CDR3 covers 14 residues. Germline values: CDR1 SGHRS, CDR2 YFSETQ. V was cut by 1 base and J by 3 bases, with 10 bases left in between. The CDR3 sequence: CASSLQGLDTEAFF. The CDR3 DNA sequence: TGCGCCAGCAGCTTGCAGGGGCTGGACACTGAAGCTTTCTTT.

The rearrangement links TRBV19 to TRBJ1-1; D may be TRBD1 (6 bases). CDR1 LNHDA and CDR2 SQIVND come from the germline V gene (reference sequence). The CDR3 sequence is 18 residues long. The V and J ends lost 3 bases and 0 bases respectively, with 20 bases between them. The CDR3 coding sequence is TGTGCCAGTAGTATCTCCGGGACAAAGAATAACTTGAACACTGAAGCTTTCTTT. This sequence encodes CASSISGTKNNLNTEAFF.

The table lists this clone with a count of one. The chain employs TRBV5-1 and TRBJ2-2; 8 bases agree with TRBD1. V lost 6 bases and J lost 3; bases outside the gene matches: 10. The CDR3 is 16 residues long. Germline CDR1 SGHRS, CDR2 YFSETQ. The CDR3 DNA is TGCGCCAGCATCCTTCCGGGACAGGCTCACACCGGGGAGCTGTTTTTT. Translated, it gives CASILPGQAHTGELFF.

The V and J genes are TRBV19 and TRBJ1-4; D remains ambiguous. Germline V lookup: CDR1 LNHDA, CDR2 SQIVND (reference sequence). V lost 3 bases, J lost 3 bases, and 8 bases lay in between. The CDR3 has 14 amino acids. The CDR3, as DNA: TGTGCCAGTAGTATCTTCAGCGCTAATGAAAAACTGTTTTTT. Encoded protein: CASSIFSANEKLFF.

In its sample, this clone was seen a few times. CDR3 DNA sequence: TGTGCCAGCAGCCAGCCCAGGGCGGGGTACTCCTACAATGAGCAGTTCTTC. Translation gives CASSQPRAGYSYNEQFF. The chain is built from TRBV14 and TRBJ2-1; D is perhaps TRBD2 (6 bases). The CDR3 is 17 amino acids. CDR1 is SGHDN and CDR2 is FVKESK in the germline V gene. Trimming cost V 3 bases and J 0 bases, with 15 bases left between them.

A single count supports this clone. The J gene is TRBJ1-2, the V gene TRBV19; a weak D match, TRBD1 (5 bases). The CDR3 is 14 amino acids. The V end lost 4 bases, the J end lost 4 bases, and 13 bases lay between the germline ends. From germline, CDR1 is LNHDA and CDR2 SQIVND (reference sequence). This CDR3 is CASSRAGRGYGYTF. CDR3 nucleotide sequence: TGTGCCAGTAGTAGAGCGGGACGAGGCTATGGCTACACCTTC.

This sequence joins TRBV28 and TRBJ1-1, with unresolved D. Trimming left V 6 bases short and J 0 bases short, with 11 bases between. The CDR3 spans 14 residues. CDR1 and CDR2 (germline): MDHEN, SYDVKM. Here the CDR3 reads CASSRGLVNTEAFF. The CDR3 DNA follows: TGTGCCAGCAGCCGCGGCCTGGTGAACACTGAAGCTTTCTTT.

The V gene is TRBV5-6, the J gene TRBJ2-7; TRBD2 aligns across 8 bases. The V segment lost 4 bases and the J segment 2 bases; nucleotides outside the gene matches: 8. CDR3 length: 15 amino acids. The V gene's germline CDR1 is SGHDT and CDR2 YYEEEE. The chain's CDR3 is CASSTDLAGAYEQYF. As DNA, the CDR3 is TGTGCCAGCAGCACCGATCTAGCGGGCGCCTACGAGCAGTACTTC.

This clone is a singleton in its sample. J is TRBJ1-4 and V is TRBV15; 7 nucleotides align to TRBD1. Trimming at V came to 2 bases and at J to 7 bases, leaving 4 bases not matched to a gene. Germline CDR1 LNHNV, CDR2 YYDKDF (reference sequence). The CDR3 is 14 residues long. CDR3 protein: CATSRNRGREKLFF. The CDR3 coding sequence is TGTGCCACCAGCAGAAACAGGGGACGTGAAAAACTGTTTTTT.

J is TRBJ1-6 and V is TRBV5-4; 9 bases match TRBD1. The CDR3 is 17 residues long. The germline CDR1 and CDR2 sequences are SGHNT and YYREEE (reference sequence). With V trimmed by 6 bases and J by 5 bases, 12 bases remained unmatched. Written as DNA, the CDR3 is TGTGCCAGCAAAACCCCCGTCCGGGACAGGGATAATTCACCCCTCCACTTT. Amino acid sequence: CASKTPVRDRDNSPLHF.